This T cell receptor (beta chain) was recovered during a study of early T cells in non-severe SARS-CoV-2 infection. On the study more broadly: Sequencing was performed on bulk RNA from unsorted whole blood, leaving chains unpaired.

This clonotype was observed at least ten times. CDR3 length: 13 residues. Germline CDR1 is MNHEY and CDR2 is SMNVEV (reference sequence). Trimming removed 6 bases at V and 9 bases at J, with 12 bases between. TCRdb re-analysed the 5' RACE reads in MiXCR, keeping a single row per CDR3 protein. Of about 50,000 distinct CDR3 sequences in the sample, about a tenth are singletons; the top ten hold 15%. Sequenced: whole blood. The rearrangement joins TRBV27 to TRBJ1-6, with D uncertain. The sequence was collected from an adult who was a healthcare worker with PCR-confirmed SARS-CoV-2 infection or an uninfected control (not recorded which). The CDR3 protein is CASSQRAASPLHF. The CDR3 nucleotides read TGTGCCAGCAGCCAGAGGGCAGCTTCACCCCTCCACTTT.